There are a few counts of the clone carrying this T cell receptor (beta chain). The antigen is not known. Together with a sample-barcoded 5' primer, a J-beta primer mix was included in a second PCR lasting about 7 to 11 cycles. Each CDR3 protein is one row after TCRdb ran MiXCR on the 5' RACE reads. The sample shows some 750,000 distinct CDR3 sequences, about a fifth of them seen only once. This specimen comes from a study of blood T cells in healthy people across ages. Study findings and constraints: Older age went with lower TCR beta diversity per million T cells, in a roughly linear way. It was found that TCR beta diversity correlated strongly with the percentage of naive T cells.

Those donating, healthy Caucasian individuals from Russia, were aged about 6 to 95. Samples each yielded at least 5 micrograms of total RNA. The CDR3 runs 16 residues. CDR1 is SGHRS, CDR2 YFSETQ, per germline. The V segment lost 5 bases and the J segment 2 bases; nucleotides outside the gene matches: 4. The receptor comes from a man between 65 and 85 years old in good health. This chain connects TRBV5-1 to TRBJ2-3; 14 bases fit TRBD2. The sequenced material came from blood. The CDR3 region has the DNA TGCGCCAGCAGGCCGACTAGCGGGGGGGCCACAGATACGCAGTATTTT. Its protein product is CASRPTSGGATDTQYF.